These 9 T cell receptor beta chains originate from one sample sequenced in a study of technical replicates of blood from several donors. The assay was immunoSEQ multiplex PCR, and TCRdb's table has in-frame clones only and misses some. This table has about 81,000 clones, roughly 96% appearing once. The sample taken for sequencing was T cells isolated from PBMCs. The receptors here all came from a human donor in good health.

J is TRBJ2-7 and V is TRBV7-9; D perhaps matches TRBD1 (6 bases). V gave up 1 base and J gave up 6 bases, with 16 bases separating them. Germline lookup yields CDR1 SEHNR and CDR2 FQNEAQ (reference sequence). The CDR3 loop spans 15 amino acids. The DNA for the CDR3 is TGTGCCAGCAGCTTAGTTGCAAGAGAAGGGGGCGAGCAGTACTTC. Translation gives CASSLVAREGGEQYF.

The chain carries TRBV10-3 and TRBJ2-3, with 13 bases fitting TRBD2. V trimming: 4 bases; J trimming: 6 bases; junction bases outside the gene matches: 10. This CDR3 has 17 amino acids. CDR1 is ENHRY and CDR2 is SYGVKD in the germline V gene. Here the CDR3 DNA reads TGTGCCATCAGTGCCGGACTAGCGGGAGTCGCAGTCGATACGCAGTATTTT. This encodes CAISAGLAGVAVDTQYF.

This CDR3 reads CASSFGERASTRTQETQYF. The CDR3 nucleotides are TGTGCCAGCAGTTTTGGGGAGAGGGCCTCAACAAGAACACAAGAGACCCAGTACTTC. The chain is built from TRBV28 and TRBJ2-5; D perhaps matches TRBD2 (5 bases). Trimming cost V 3 bases and J 2 bases, with 25 bases left between them. Per the germline V gene, CDR1 is MDHEN and CDR2 is SYDVKM. This CDR3 spans 19 amino acids.

The chain employs TRBV5-1 and TRBJ1-2, with 7 bases fitting TRBD1. CDR1 and CDR2 (germline): SGHRS, YFSETQ. V lost 5 bases to trimming and J lost 1 base; unmatched junction nucleotides: 11. The CDR3 contains 16 residues. CDR3 region: CASRGGQTDSNYGYTF. The CDR3 DNA follows: TGCGCCAGCAGGGGGGGACAGACGGATAGTAACTATGGCTACACCTTC.

The rearrangement uses TRBV28 and TRBJ2-3, with 10 bases matching TRBD1. V was pared by 5 bases and J by 3 bases, with 11 bases of the junction left unmatched. Per germline, CDR1 MDHEN and CDR2 SYDVKM. The CDR3 spans 17 residues. The CDR3 protein is CASSPKADRGRTDTQYF. The CDR3 coding sequence is TGTGCCAGCAGTCCTAAAGCGGACAGGGGGAGAACAGATACGCAGTATTTT.

The chain combines TRBV27 with TRBJ2-7, with 7 bases fitting TRBD1. This CDR3 comprises 15 residues. V dropped 8 bases and J dropped 1; count of bases not matched to a gene: 11. Germline V CDR1 and CDR2: MNHEY, SMNVEV (reference sequence). This chain's CDR3 is CASGRWDSLSYEQYF. The CDR3, as DNA: TGTGCCAGCGGGCGCTGGGACAGCTTATCCTACGAGCAGTACTTC.

The gene calls are TRBV10-1 and TRBJ2-5; the D gene is possibly TRBD2 (6 bases). V gave up 2 bases and J gave up 2 bases, with 18 bases separating them. Germline V lookup: CDR1 WNHNN, CDR2 SYGVQD (reference sequence). The CDR3 is 17 amino acids. CDR3 sequence (DNA): TGCGCCAGCAGTGAGACTGGGCCCGGGGGAGCTCAAGAGACCCAGTACTTC. Protein: CASSETGPGGAQETQYF.

V and J are TRBV6-1 and TRBJ2-7, with 8 bases matching TRBD2. Losses at the gene ends were 5 bases for V and 1 base for J; bases not matched to a gene: 7. This CDR3 comprises 15 residues. CDR1 is MNHNS and CDR2 is SASEGT in the germline V gene. CDR3 DNA: TGTGCCAGCAGTCTCAGTGGGACTAGGTCCTACGAGCAGTACTTC. As protein: CASSLSGTRSYEQYF.

Written as DNA, the CDR3 is TGTGCCTGGAGTGGGGGGACAGGGCATGGCTACACCTTC. Amino acid sequence: CAWSGGTGHGYTF. This rearrangement joins TRBV30 to TRBJ1-2, with 9 bases identical to TRBD1. V lost 1 base and J lost 6; bases outside the gene matches: 3. Germline loops: CDR1 GTSNPN, CDR2 SVGIG (reference sequence). The CDR3 totals 13 residues.